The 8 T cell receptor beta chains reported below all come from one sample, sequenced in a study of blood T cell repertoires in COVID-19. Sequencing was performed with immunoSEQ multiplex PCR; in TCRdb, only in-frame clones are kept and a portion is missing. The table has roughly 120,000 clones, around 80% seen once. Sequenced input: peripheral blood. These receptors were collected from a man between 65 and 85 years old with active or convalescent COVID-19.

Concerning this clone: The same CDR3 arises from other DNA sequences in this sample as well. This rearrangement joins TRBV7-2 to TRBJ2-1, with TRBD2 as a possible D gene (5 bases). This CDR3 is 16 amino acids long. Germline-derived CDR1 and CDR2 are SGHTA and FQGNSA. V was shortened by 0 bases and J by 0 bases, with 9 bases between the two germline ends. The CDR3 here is CASSLASGRSYNEQFF. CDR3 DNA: TGTGCCAGCAGCTTAGCCAGCGGTCGCTCCTACAATGAGCAGTTCTTC.

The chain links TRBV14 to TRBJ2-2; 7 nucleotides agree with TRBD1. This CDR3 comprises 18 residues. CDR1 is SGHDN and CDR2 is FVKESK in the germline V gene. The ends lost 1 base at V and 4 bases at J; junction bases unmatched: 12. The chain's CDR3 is CASSQGTGHPAATGELFF. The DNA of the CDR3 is TGTGCCAGCAGCCAAGGGACAGGCCACCCGGCCGCCACCGGGGAGCTGTTTTTT.

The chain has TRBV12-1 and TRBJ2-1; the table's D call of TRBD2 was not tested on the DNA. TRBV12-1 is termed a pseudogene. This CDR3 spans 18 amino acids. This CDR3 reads CASRFWMGDTGRADEQFF. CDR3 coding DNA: TGTGCCAGCAGGTTTTGGATGGGTGATACCGGGAGGGCCGATGAGCAGTTCTTC.

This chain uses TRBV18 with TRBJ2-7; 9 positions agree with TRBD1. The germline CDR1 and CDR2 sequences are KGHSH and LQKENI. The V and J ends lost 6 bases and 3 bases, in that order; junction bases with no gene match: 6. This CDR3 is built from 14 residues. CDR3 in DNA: TGTGCCAGCTCGCTAACAGGGGGCGACTACGAGCAGTACTTC. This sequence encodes CASSLTGGDYEQYF.

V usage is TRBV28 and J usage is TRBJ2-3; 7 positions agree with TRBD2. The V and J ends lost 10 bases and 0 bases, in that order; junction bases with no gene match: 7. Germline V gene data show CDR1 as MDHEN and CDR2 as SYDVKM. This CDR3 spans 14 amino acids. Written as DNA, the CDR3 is TGTGCCAACCCGGGGCGGGGGAGCACAGATACGCAGTATTTT. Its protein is CANPGRGSTDTQYF.

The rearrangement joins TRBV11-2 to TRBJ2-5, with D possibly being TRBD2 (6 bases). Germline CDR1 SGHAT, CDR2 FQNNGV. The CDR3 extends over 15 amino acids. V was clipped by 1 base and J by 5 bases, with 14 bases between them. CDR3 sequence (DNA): TGTGCCAGCAGCTTAGGGAACAGTGGGGGGGAGACCCAGTACTTC. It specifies CASSLGNSGGETQYF.

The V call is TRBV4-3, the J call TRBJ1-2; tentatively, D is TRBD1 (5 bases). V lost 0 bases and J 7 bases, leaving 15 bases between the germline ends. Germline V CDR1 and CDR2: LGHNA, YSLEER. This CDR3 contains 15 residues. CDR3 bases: TGCGCCAGCAGCCAAGAAGAAGGCAGGGCATTTGGCTACACCTTC. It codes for CASSQEEGRAFGYTF.

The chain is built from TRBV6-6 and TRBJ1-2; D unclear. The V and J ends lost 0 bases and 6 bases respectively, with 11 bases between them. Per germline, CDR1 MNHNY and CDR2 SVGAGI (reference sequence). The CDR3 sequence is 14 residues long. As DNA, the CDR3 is TGTGCCAGCAGTTACTCGACCAGGATCCATGGCTACACCTTC. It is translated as CASSYSTRIHGYTF.